These 21 T cell receptor beta chains originate from one sample sequenced in a study of blood T cell repertoires in COVID-19. The repertoire was sequenced with immunoSEQ multiplex PCR; TCRdb's copy has only in-frame clones and lacks some. The sample shows under 200,000 clones, roughly 90% of them seen only once. The sequencing sample was made of PBMCs or T cells enriched from blood (not recorded which). These TCRs come from a woman in her late teens or twenties who had recovered from COVID-19.

V and J are TRBV7-3 and TRBJ2-1; 9 nucleotides line up with TRBD1. The CDR3 is 15 amino acids. CDR1 is SGHTA, CDR2 FQGTGA, per germline. The trim removed 5 bases at V and 4 bases at J, leaving 6 bases unmatched. The CDR3 nucleotides are TGTGCCAGCAGCCGACAGGGGGACGGGTACAATGAGCAGTTCTTC. Protein: CASSRQGDGYNEQFF.

A single count supports this clone. The J gene is TRBJ2-3, the V gene TRBV12-3 or TRBV12-4, with 7 bases lining up with TRBD2. V dropped 6 bases and J dropped 5; count of bases not matched to a gene: 5. CDR3 size: 13 residues. The CDR3 region has the DNA TGTGCCAGCAGCCAGGGAGGGAAAGATACGCAGTATTTT. The encoded protein is CASSQGGKDTQYF.

This clone was observed once. The V call is TRBV19, the J call TRBJ2-1; D may be TRBD2 (6 bases). Germline V CDR1 and CDR2: LNHDA, SQIVND (reference sequence). V was cut by 6 bases and J by 5 bases, with 11 bases left in between. The CDR3 has 13 residues. Written as DNA, the CDR3 is TGTGCCAGTAGCCCAGGAGGGCACAATGAGCAGTTCTTC. It yields the protein CASSPGGHNEQFF. Using reference TRBV19 and TRBJ2-1 for the parts outside the CDR3, the full variable domain is DGGITQSPKYLFRKEGQNVTLSCEQNLNHDAMYWYRQDPGQGLRLIYYSQIVNDFQKGDIAEGYSVSREKKESFPLTVTSAQKNPTAFYLCASSPGGHNEQFFGPGTRLTVL.

The chain links TRBV6-5 to TRBJ2-3; 7 bases are shared with TRBD1. Germline CDR1 is MNHEY and CDR2 is SVGAGI. V dropped 4 bases and J dropped 1; count of bases not matched to a gene: 8. This CDR3 has 16 amino acids. CDR3 amino acids: CASSSDRPSGTDTQYF. The CDR3 region has the DNA TGTGCCAGCAGTTCGGACAGGCCATCTGGCACAGATACGCAGTATTTT.

J is TRBJ1-4 and V is TRBV28; 8 nucleotides align to TRBD1. CDR1 and CDR2 (germline): MDHEN, SYDVKM. This CDR3 spans 16 amino acids. V dropped 4 bases and J dropped 8; count of bases not matched to a gene: 12. CDR3 sequence reads: CASSSLIRTGREKLFF. The CDR3 DNA follows: TGTGCCAGCAGTTCCCTAATCCGGACAGGGAGAGAAAAACTGTTTTTT. The full variable domain, completed using reference TRBV28 and TRBJ1-4, is DVKVTQSSRYLVKRTGEKVFLECVQDMDHENMFWYRQDPGLGLRLIYFSYDVKMKEKGDIPEGYSVSREKKERFSLILESASTNQTSMYLCASSSLIRTGREKLFFGSGTQLSVL.

V is TRBV28 and J is TRBJ2-1; no clear D. Germline CDR1 MDHEN, CDR2 SYDVKM. CDR3 size: 13 residues. Trimming took off 9 bases at V and 0 bases at J, with 9 bases between the two ends. CDR3 sequence (DNA): TGTGCCAGTATTCCCAGCTCCTACAATGAGCAGTTCTTC. Amino acids: CASIPSSYNEQFF.

The chain carries TRBV19 and TRBJ1-4; D unresolved. The CDR3 contains 13 residues. V lost 2 bases to trimming and J lost 8 bases, with 9 bases between them. CDR1 is LNHDA, CDR2 SQIVND, per germline (reference sequence). The CDR3 is CASSIRVGEKLFF. CDR3 nucleotide sequence: TGTGCCAGTAGTATACGGGTCGGGGAAAAACTGTTTTTT.

The chain employs TRBV29-1 and TRBJ1-3; D ambiguous. V was cut by 3 bases and J by 0 bases, with 6 bases left in between. CDR1 is SQVTM, CDR2 ANQGSEA, per germline. The CDR3 length is 13 residues. The CDR3 sequence: CSVDGSSGNTIYF. CDR3 DNA: TGCAGCGTTGACGGGAGCTCTGGAAACACCATATATTTT.

The genes are TRBV12-3 or TRBV12-4 and TRBJ1-5; D is undetermined. Trimming shortened V by 8 bases and J by 2 bases, and 10 bases separated the two germline ends. CDR3 length: 13 residues. The CDR3 DNA sequence: TGTGCCAGCTCATATACTGGCAATCAGCCCCAGCATTTT. Its protein is CASSYTGNQPQHF.

This chain uses TRBV7-8 with TRBJ2-7, with 11 bases lining up with TRBD2. In germline, CDR1 is SGHVS, CDR2 FQNEAQ. Losses at the gene ends were 2 bases for V and 2 bases for J; bases not matched to a gene: 5. The CDR3 has 16 amino acids. CDR3 sequence reads: CASSLSPSGRTYEQYF. The CDR3, as DNA: TGTGCCAGCAGCTTAAGCCCTAGCGGGAGGACCTACGAGCAGTACTTC.

There are a few counts of this clone. The chain couples TRBV7-9 to TRBJ2-3, with 10 bases fitting TRBD1. Germline V lookup: CDR1 SEHNR, CDR2 FQNEAQ (reference sequence). The length of the CDR3 is 17 residues. After removal of 5 bases from V and 3 bases from J, the junction contained 11 bases not matched to a gene. The CDR3 region has the DNA TGTGCCAGCAGCCGTACCACCGGGACAGGGGAGACAGATACGCAGTATTTT. This codes for CASSRTTGTGETDTQYF.

This clone appeared a few times. The chain is built from TRBV30 and TRBJ1-6; D gene unclear. Trimming cost V 5 bases and J 7 bases, with 15 bases left between them. Germline loops: CDR1 GTSNPN, CDR2 SVGIG (reference sequence). CDR3 length: 14 residues. The CDR3 region is CAWAERAANSPLHF. CDR3 in DNA: TGTGCCTGGGCCGAGCGGGCCGCCAATTCACCCCTCCACTTT.

The gene calls are TRBV6-5 and TRBJ1-6; 9 positions agree with TRBD1. This CDR3 has 15 amino acids. Trimming at V came to 7 bases and at J to 13 bases, leaving 14 bases not matched to a gene. Germline lookup yields CDR1 MNHEY and CDR2 SVGAGI. This CDR3 is CASNLGQGFRYPLHF. CDR3 nucleotide sequence: TGTGCCAGCAACCTAGGACAGGGGTTTCGATATCCCCTCCACTTT.

The V and J genes are TRBV6-5 and TRBJ1-1; D remains ambiguous. V lost 5 bases, J lost 11 bases, and 18 bases lay in between. CDR1 and CDR2 (germline): MNHEY, SVGAGI. The CDR3 has 13 residues. The CDR3: CASSTASPLGAFF. As DNA, the CDR3 is TGTGCCAGCAGTACGGCCAGCCCACTGGGCGCTTTCTTT.

This clone has only one observation. The genes are TRBV5-6 and TRBJ2-1; tentatively, D is TRBD2 (6 bases). V was pared by 1 base and J by 1 base, with 12 bases between. This CDR3 contains 16 residues. Germline-derived CDR1 and CDR2 are SGHDT and YYEEEE. This CDR3 reads CASSLLRAGSYNEQFF. For the CDR3, the DNA is TGTGCCAGCAGCTTGCTCCGCGCGGGATCCTACAATGAGCAGTTCTTC.

The chain links TRBV19 to TRBJ2-3; D might be TRBD1 (8 bases). Trimming pared 7 bases from V and 2 bases from J, leaving 16 bases between. Germline loops: CDR1 LNHDA, CDR2 SQIVND (reference sequence). The CDR3 is made up of 15 amino acids. The CDR3 DNA reads TGTGCCAGTAAGGAACAGGGGGACTACACAGATACGCAGTATTTT. It translates to CASKEQGDYTDTQYF.

The CDR3 nucleotides read TGTGCCAGTAGTATACTTGGGCAACCGAACACTGAAGCTTTCTTT. Translating gives CASSILGQPNTEAFF. This sequence joins TRBV19 and TRBJ1-1; D is unresolved. This CDR3 has 15 amino acids. V was cut by 2 bases and J by 1 base, with 11 bases left in between. Per germline, CDR1 LNHDA and CDR2 SQIVND (reference sequence). Drawing the rest from reference TRBV19 and TRBJ1-1, the complete variable domain is DGGITQSPKYLFRKEGQNVTLSCEQNLNHDAMYWYRQDPGQGLRLIYYSQIVNDFQKGDIAEGYSVSREKKESFPLTVTSAQKNPTAFYLCASSILGQPNTEAFFGQGTRLTVV.

This clone was detected a few times. V usage is TRBV7-9 and J usage is TRBJ1-3; possibly TRBD1 for D (5 bases). Germline V lookup: CDR1 SEHNR, CDR2 FQNEAQ (reference sequence). Trimming cost V 5 bases and J 0 bases, with 14 bases left between them. This CDR3 comprises 16 residues. The CDR3 bases are TGTGCCAGCAGCCTACAGGACATCAGCTCTGGAAACACCATATATTTT. Amino acids: CASSLQDISSGNTIYF.

The J gene is TRBJ2-1, the V gene TRBV15; 7 positions match TRBD2. This CDR3 comprises 15 residues. Germline V gives CDR1 LNHNV, CDR2 YYDKDF (reference sequence). Losses at the gene ends were 1 base for V and 6 bases for J; bases not matched to a gene: 6. The CDR3 sequence is CATSRGEGSINEQFF. CDR3 bases: TGTGCCACCAGCAGAGGGGAGGGAAGTATCAATGAGCAGTTCTTC.

The V gene is TRBV13, the J gene TRBJ2-3, with D perhaps matching TRBD2 (6 bases). V dropped 5 bases and J dropped 2 bases, with 14 bases sitting between them. This CDR3 region has 15 residues. CDR1 is PRHDT, CDR2 FYEKMQ, per germline (reference sequence). The CDR3 loop reads CASSLVVLATDTQYF. The CDR3, as DNA: TGTGCCAGCAGCCTAGTCGTACTAGCCACAGATACGCAGTATTTT. Combining the CDR3 with reference TRBV13 and TRBJ2-3 gives the whole variable domain AAGVIQSPRHLIKEKRETATLKCYPIPRHDTVYWYQQGPGQDPQFLISFYEKMQSDKGSIPDRFSAQQFSDYHSELNMSSLELGDSALYFCASSLVVLATDTQYFGPGTRLTVL.

The chain links TRBV6-5 to TRBJ1-5, with D unclear. V was clipped by 6 bases and J by 4 bases, with 13 bases between them. This CDR3 spans 14 amino acids. CDR1 is MNHEY and CDR2 is SVGAGI in the germline V gene. CDR3 sequence (DNA): TGTGCCAGCAGGTCGTCTGGGCAAAATCAGCCCCAGCATTTT. Its translation is CASRSSGQNQPQHF.